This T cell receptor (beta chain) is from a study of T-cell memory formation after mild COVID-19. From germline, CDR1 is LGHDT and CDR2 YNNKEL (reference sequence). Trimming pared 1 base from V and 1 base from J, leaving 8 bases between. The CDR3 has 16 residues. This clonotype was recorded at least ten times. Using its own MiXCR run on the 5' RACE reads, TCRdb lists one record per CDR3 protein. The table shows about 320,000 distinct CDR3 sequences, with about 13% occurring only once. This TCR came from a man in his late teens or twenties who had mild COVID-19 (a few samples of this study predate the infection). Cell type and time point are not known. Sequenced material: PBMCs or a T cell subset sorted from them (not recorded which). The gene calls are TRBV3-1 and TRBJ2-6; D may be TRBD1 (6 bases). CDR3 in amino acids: CASSQGTASGANVLTF. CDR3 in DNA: TGTGCCAGCAGCCAAGGGACAGCTTCTGGGGCCAACGTCCTGACTTTC. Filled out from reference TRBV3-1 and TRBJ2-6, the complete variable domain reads DTAVSQTPKYLVTQMGNDKSIKCEQNLGHDTMYWYKQDSKKFLKIMFSYNNKELIINETVPNRFSPKSPDKAHLNLHINSLELGDSAVYFCASSQGTASGANVLTFGAGSRLTVL.